This entry lists 12 T cell receptor beta chains sequenced from one sample in a study of blood T cells in healthy people across ages. A J-beta primer mix and a sample-barcoded 5' primer were used in a second PCR of roughly 6 to 12 cycles. TCRdb re-called the 5' RACE reads through MiXCR, storing one row per CDR3 protein. Of over a million distinct CDR3 sequences listed, more than 35% are singletons. Sequenced: blood. The receptor source for this set is a woman in her sixties in good health.

This clonotype occurred a few times. The chain joins TRBV28 to TRBJ2-5, with D uncertain. Trimming left V 3 bases short and J 1 base short, with 12 bases between. The germline V gene encodes CDR1 MDHEN and CDR2 SYDVKM. The CDR3 is 15 residues long. The CDR3 sequence is CASSFYPNPQETQYF. For the CDR3, the DNA is TGTGCCAGCAGTTTTTACCCAAACCCCCAAGAGACCCAGTACTTC.

As regards this clonotype: The junction and the germline gene differ at one end; a read error may be behind it. The chain has TRBV4-1 and TRBJ2-7; 8 bases line up with TRBD1. CDR3 size: 13 residues. Germline loops: CDR1 MGHRA, CDR2 YSYEKL. CDR3 sequence: CASRRTGSYGQYF. In DNA, the CDR3 is TGCGCCAGCAGGCGGACAGGGAGCTACGGGCAGTACTTC.

This rearrangement joins TRBV5-6 to TRBJ2-5; 10 bases fit TRBD1. With V trimmed by 4 bases and J by 3 bases, 9 bases remained unmatched. Germline values: CDR1 SGHDT, CDR2 YYEEEE. This CDR3 has 16 amino acids. This chain's CDR3 is CASSQTGTGAEETQYF. CDR3 DNA: TGTGCCAGCAGCCAGACCGGGACAGGGGCAGAAGAGACCCAGTACTTC.

This clonotype was counted a single time. The CDR3 DNA follows: TGTGCCAGCAGTAAGGACAGGGGGAGCAATCAGCCCCAGCATTTT. Amino acid sequence: CASSKDRGSNQPQHF. The chain combines TRBV12-3 or TRBV12-4 with TRBJ1-5, with 10 nucleotides matching TRBD1. The V segment lost 5 bases and the J segment 1 base; nucleotides outside the gene matches: 2. CDR3 length equals 15 residues.

The J gene is TRBJ2-7, the V gene TRBV6-1; 9 bases map to TRBD2. The CDR3 extends over 14 amino acids. In germline, CDR1 is MNHNS, CDR2 SASEGT. V trimming: 11 bases; J trimming: 6 bases; junction bases outside the gene matches: 14. The CDR3 is CASLWREGPREQYF. In DNA form, the CDR3 reads TGTGCCTCCCTTTGGCGGGAGGGCCCTCGCGAGCAGTACTTC.

The chain carries TRBV6-1 and TRBJ1-2; D possibly corresponds to TRBD1 (6 bases). The germline V gene has CDR1 MNHNS and CDR2 SASEGT. V gave up 6 bases and J gave up 4 bases, with 15 bases separating them. The CDR3 spans 14 residues. CDR3 DNA: TGTGCCAGCAGGGGCTCGGGGGCCTCCTATGGCTACACCTTC. Protein sequence: CASRGSGASYGYTF.

V usage is TRBV3-1 and J usage is TRBJ2-4, with TRBD1 identical over 8 bases. Germline-derived CDR1 and CDR2 are LGHDT and YNNKEL (reference sequence). Germline trimming cut 0 bases from V and 4 bases from J; bases unmatched to any gene: 2. The CDR3 is 15 amino acids. CDR3 residues: CASSQERDRKNIQYF. CDR3 coding DNA: TGTGCCAGCAGCCAAGAGCGGGACAGGAAAAACATTCAGTACTTC.

The V gene is TRBV3-1, the J gene TRBJ2-5, with 7 bases aligning to TRBD1. V lost 4 bases to trimming and J lost 4 bases; unmatched junction nucleotides: 6. Germline V lookup: CDR1 LGHDT, CDR2 YNNKEL (reference sequence). This CDR3 contains 14 residues. The CDR3 sequence: CASSRGGAGETQYF. DNA for the CDR3: TGTGCCAGCAGCCGAGGGGGCGCAGGAGAGACCCAGTACTTC.

The J gene is TRBJ2-1, the V gene TRBV20-1, with 15 bases lining up with TRBD2. V was clipped by 6 bases and J by 10 bases; unmatched bases: 7. This CDR3 spans 14 amino acids. CDR1 and CDR2 from the germline V gene are DFQATT and SNEGSKA (reference sequence). The CDR3 sequence is CSAGLAGGPGEQFF. As DNA, the CDR3 is TGCAGTGCCGGACTAGCGGGAGGGCCAGGGGAGCAGTTCTTC.

This clonotype was seen at least ten times. The genes are TRBV4-1 and TRBJ2-7; TRBD1 might be the D (6 bases). The V end was cut by 4 bases, the J end by 11 bases, with 21 bases between. CDR3 length: 14 amino acids. Germline V lookup: CDR1 MGHRA, CDR2 YSYEKL. The CDR3 loop is CASSLNEDRDTEYF. The DNA of the CDR3 is TGCGCCAGCAGCCTTAATGAAGACCGGGACACCGAGTACTTC.

This clonotype is a singleton in its sample. The rearrangement joins TRBV29-1 to TRBJ2-5; 9 bases agree with TRBD1. Germline loops: CDR1 SQVTM, CDR2 ANQGSEA. V was clipped by 4 bases and J by 11 bases; unmatched bases: 17. The CDR3 is made up of 15 amino acids. The CDR3 nucleotides read TGCAGCGTTGGCACCGGGACAGGGTACTACAATGAGCAGTACTTC. Translated, it gives CSVGTGTGYYNEQYF.

The chain is built from TRBV10-2 and TRBJ1-2; D gene ambiguous. Trimming cost V 4 bases and J 0 bases, with 9 bases left between them. Germline CDR1 WSHSY, CDR2 SAAADI. The CDR3 loop spans 14 amino acids. CDR3 sequence: CASSVSEPNYGYTF. CDR3 nucleotides: TGCGCCAGCAGTGTATCGGAACCTAACTATGGCTACACCTTC.